This T cell receptor beta chain was sequenced for a study of CD8+ T cells in alopecia areata. Study overall: Tofacitinib treatment spanned 6 to 18 months, with 6 months off drug afterward. General observations from the study: In lesional scalp, particularly from alopecia totalis/universalis, clonality was higher than in normal scalp.

Alopecia areata patients provided lesional scalp punch biopsies and peripheral blood. Worth noting for this clone: Antigen specificity is unknown.

V was pared by 0 bases and J by 9 bases, with 6 bases between. This CDR3 spans 12 amino acids. CDR1 KGHSH and CDR2 LQKENI come from the germline V gene. It was cDNA, reverse transcribed from extracted RNA, that served as the sequencing template. The data were produced by immunoSEQ multiplex PCR, yet TCRdb's version contains in-frame clones alone and is incomplete. This table has about 250,000 clones, under 70% appearing once. Source: CD4+ T cells sorted from blood, taken at week 0. This receptor was identified in a human donor with alopecia areata. The chain links TRBV18 to TRBJ1-5, with D unclear. CDR3 nucleotide sequence: TGTGCCAGCTCACCACCGGGGAGGCCCCAGCATTTT. It encodes CASSPPGRPQHF.